This TCR beta chain was sequenced during a study of tumor-infiltrating T cells and Merkel cell polyomavirus. Across the whole study: The T cells studied were CD8+ and recognized the Merkel cell polyomavirus KLL epitope. Patients at varying disease stages had median approximately 2.9-year follow-up, range 1.1–6.0.

Note on this clone: Antigen unknown.

Some clones are missing from TCRdb's copy, which holds only in-frame ones; the method was immunoSEQ multiplex PCR. The table lists about 2,100 clones, more than 95% of them singletons. Every patient's tumor was robustly positive for Merkel cell polyomavirus Large T antigen on immunohistochemistry. Overall study findings and caveats: Patients having roughly 5-120 rather than 0-3 KLL-specific tumor clonotypes survived MCC longer. A roughly 1.7-18% tumor fraction of KLL-specific T cells predicted better MCC-specific survival than 0-0.14%.

V lost 0 bases and J 1 base, leaving 12 bases between the germline ends. The germline CDR1 and CDR2 sequences are SGHKS and YYEKEE (reference sequence). The CDR3 runs to 16 residues. The rearrangement uses TRBV5-5 and TRBJ2-3; D is undetermined. The sequencing input was lymph node tissue. The source of this sequence is a man aged 65 to 79 with Merkel cell carcinoma. The CDR3 sequence: CASSLDSPYGTDTQYF. As DNA, the CDR3 is TGTGCCAGCAGCTTGGACTCACCTTATGGCACAGATACGCAGTATTTT. The whole variable domain, remainder taken from reference TRBV5-5 and TRBJ2-3, is DAGVTQSPTHLIKTRGQQVTLRCSPISGHKSVSWYQQVLGQGPQFIFQYYEKEERGRGNFPDRFSARQFPNYSSELNVNALLLGDSALYLCASSLDSPYGTDTQYFGPGTRLTVL.